Presented here are 21 T cell receptor beta chains from one specimen sequenced in a study of T cell responses to AZD1222 COVID-19 vaccine. Data came from immunoSEQ multiplex PCR; TCRdb stores just in-frame clones and leaves some out. The repertoire includes roughly 200,000 clones, almost 95% of them detected once, and over 1% sits in the top ten. The sample was peripheral blood, taken on day 0 of AZD1222 vaccination. The source of these receptors is an adult in good health.

This clone was seen just once. Sequence at one end of the junction differs from germline and may be a read error. The CDR3 protein is CASTYRQKDEKLFF. The CDR3, as DNA: TGTGCCAGCACTTACAGACAGAAGGATGAAAAACTGTTTTTT. This chain uses TRBV6-6 with TRBJ1-4, with a weak D call TRBD1 (5 bases). The CDR3 runs 14 residues. The germline gives CDR1 MNHNY, CDR2 SVGAGI (reference sequence).

The CDR3 DNA reads TGTGCCACCAAGGACATACTCGGGCAGGTGAACACTGAAGCTTTCTTT. It encodes CATKDILGQVNTEAFF. The V gene is TRBV10-3, the J gene TRBJ1-1; D perhaps matches TRBD1 (5 bases). CDR3 length equals 16 residues. CDR1 and CDR2 from the germline V gene are ENHRY and SYGVKD. Trimming stripped 10 bases from V and 0 bases from J, with 21 bases between.

The gene calls are TRBV7-2 and TRBJ2-1; D remains unclear. There are 12 residues in the CDR3. Germline-derived CDR1 and CDR2 are SGHTA and FQGNSA. V was cut by 1 base and J by 6 bases, with 4 bases left in between. CDR3 in amino acids: CASSLVTNEQFF. CDR3 coding DNA: TGTGCCAGCAGCTTAGTTACCAATGAGCAGTTCTTC.

The rearrangement joins TRBV6-1 to TRBJ1-1; no reliable D call. The CDR3 contains 12 residues. Per the germline V gene, CDR1 is MNHNS and CDR2 is SASEGT. V dropped 1 base and J dropped 8 bases, with 8 bases sitting between them. CDR3 sequence (DNA): TGTGCCAGCAGTGAAGGTCAGCGCGAAGCTTTCTTT. As protein: CASSEGQREAFF.

This clone has more than one count but fewer than ten. This rearrangement joins TRBV11-2 to TRBJ1-1; 7 bases agree with TRBD1. V lost 2 bases, J lost 0 bases, and 3 bases stayed unmatched. Germline V gene lookup returns CDR1 SGHAT and CDR2 FQNNGV. There are 15 residues in the CDR3. Here the CDR3 DNA reads TGTGCCAGCAGCTTACAGGGGGTCTTGAACACTGAAGCTTTCTTT. Encoded protein: CASSLQGVLNTEAFF.

The chain has TRBV18 and TRBJ1-1; D perhaps matches TRBD1 (5 bases). This CDR3 comprises 14 residues. Germline CDR1 KGHSH, CDR2 LQKENI. The V gene lost 3 bases and the J gene lost 1 base, with 9 bases spanning the gap. The CDR3 DNA sequence: TGTGCCAGCTCACCGACAGTCGCGAACACTGAAGCTTTCTTT. Protein sequence: CASSPTVANTEAFF.

This chain connects TRBV7-8 to TRBJ2-7, with 9 nucleotides matching TRBD2. The CDR3 is 15 residues long. Germline-derived CDR1 and CDR2 are SGHVS and FQNEAQ. V shed 5 bases and J 6 bases; nucleotides not matched to a gene: 11. CDR3 in amino acids: CASSPKGRGGSEQYF. In DNA form, the CDR3 reads TGTGCCAGCAGCCCAAAGGGGCGGGGGGGCTCCGAGCAGTACTTC.

This sequence joins TRBV7-9 and TRBJ1-4; 8 nucleotides agree with TRBD1. The V gene's germline CDR1 is SEHNR and CDR2 FQNEAQ (reference sequence). With 5 bases clipped from V and 6 bases from J, the junction kept 5 bases outside the gene matches. The CDR3 is made up of 14 amino acids. In nucleotides, the CDR3 is TGTGCCAGCAGCCAAGACAGGGGAGATGAAAAACTGTTTTTT. It translates to CASSQDRGDEKLFF.

V and J are TRBV5-8 and TRBJ2-3; the D gene is possibly TRBD2 (6 bases). The V end was cut by 2 bases, the J end by 5 bases, with 12 bases between. CDR3 length: 14 residues. Germline-derived CDR1 and CDR2 are SGHTS and YDEGEE. The CDR3 region is CASSFGGGKDTQYF. CDR3 nucleotide sequence: TGTGCCAGCAGCTTCGGAGGCGGGAAAGATACGCAGTATTTT.

Only one count was recorded for this clone. The chain uses TRBV7-2 and TRBJ1-1; the D gene is possibly TRBD1 (5 bases). Trimming removed 3 bases at V and 0 bases at J, with 11 bases between. This CDR3 is 15 amino acids long. CDR1 and CDR2 (germline): SGHTA, FQGNSA. This CDR3 is CASSFVAGLNTEAFF. The CDR3, as DNA: TGTGCCAGCAGCTTTGTCGCAGGGTTGAACACTGAAGCTTTCTTT. The whole variable domain, filled in from reference TRBV7-2 and TRBJ1-1, reads GAGVSQSPSNKVTEKGKDVELRCDPISGHTALYWYRQSLGQGLEFLIYFQGNSAPDKSGLPSDRFSAERTGGSVSTLTIQRTQQEDSAVYLCASSFVAGLNTEAFFGQGTRLTVV.

J is TRBJ2-7 and V is TRBV10-3, with D possibly matching TRBD1 (6 bases). Per germline, CDR1 ENHRY and CDR2 SYGVKD. V was cut by 5 bases and J by 1 base, with 6 bases left in between. The CDR3 has 12 residues. For the CDR3, the DNA is TGTGCCATCAGTACAGGGTCCTACGAGCAGTACTTC. It is translated as CAISTGSYEQYF.

This sequence joins TRBV5-1 and TRBJ2-2; 10 nucleotides align to TRBD2. Germline lookup yields CDR1 SGHRS and CDR2 YFSETQ. The CDR3 sequence is 14 residues long. V trimming: 4 bases; J trimming: 7 bases; junction bases outside the gene matches: 4. In DNA, the CDR3 is TGCGCCAGCAGCCTTAGCGGGGGGTGCGGGGAGCTGTTTTTT. Amino acid sequence: CASSLSGGCGELFF.

Regarding this clone: This sample includes further DNA sequences coding for the same CDR3. The V and J genes are TRBV9 and TRBJ2-7; possible D gene TRBD1, 6 bases. The CDR3 loop spans 14 amino acids. V was pared by 2 bases and J by 1 base, with 10 bases between. Germline V gene lookup returns CDR1 SGDLS and CDR2 YYNGEE. CDR3 protein: CASSVRGGSYEQYF. The CDR3 DNA is TGTGCCAGCAGCGTCAGGGGCGGGTCCTACGAGCAGTACTTC.

The V and J genes are TRBV6-5 and TRBJ1-1; no clear D. Germline V gene lookup returns CDR1 MNHEY and CDR2 SVGAGI. The CDR3 totals 13 residues. V lost 8 bases and J lost 4, with 14 bases in between. CDR3 region: CASLVGWSTEAFF. CDR3 DNA sequence: TGTGCCAGCCTTGTCGGGTGGAGCACTGAAGCTTTCTTT.

The chain carries TRBV2 and TRBJ2-7, with D perhaps matching TRBD1 (6 bases). This CDR3 has 12 residues. Germline loops: CDR1 SNHLY, CDR2 FYNNEI. V lost 8 bases, J lost 1 base, and 9 bases lay in between. The DNA for the CDR3 is TGTGCCAGCCATACAGGGTCCTACGAGCAGTACTTC. Translation: CASHTGSYEQYF.

J is TRBJ1-1 and V is TRBV6-6; 10 positions agree with TRBD1. Per the germline V gene, CDR1 is MNHNY and CDR2 is SVGAGI (reference sequence). The CDR3 totals 15 residues. V was pared by 6 bases and J by 4 bases, with 8 bases of the junction left unmatched. CDR3 nucleotides: TGTGCCAGCAGCATAATGGGACAGGGGTTCACTGAAGCTTTCTTT. Encoded protein: CASSIMGQGFTEAFF.

V and J are TRBV28 and TRBJ1-2, with 10 bases identical to TRBD1. The germline V gene encodes CDR1 MDHEN and CDR2 SYDVKM. With 6 bases clipped from V and 5 bases from J, the junction kept 9 bases outside the gene matches. CDR3 length: 15 residues. The CDR3 DNA reads as TGTGCCAGCAGGGGGACAGGGGTCGTACAATATGGCTACACCTTC. This translates into CASRGTGVVQYGYTF.

This chain uses TRBV9 with TRBJ1-1; D is unresolved. The ends were cut back, 0 bases at V and 1 base at J, with 10 bases in the middle. Germline lookup yields CDR1 SGDLS and CDR2 YYNGEE. The CDR3 runs to 15 residues. CDR3 loop: CASSVAPGKNTEAFF. The CDR3 nucleotides read TGTGCCAGCAGCGTAGCTCCGGGCAAGAACACTGAAGCTTTCTTT.

The V call is TRBV9, the J call TRBJ1-6, with D possibly being TRBD1 (5 bases). V lost 4 bases to trimming and J lost 7 bases, with 12 bases between them. CDR3 length: 14 residues. CDR1 and CDR2 (germline): SGDLS, YYNGEE. The CDR3: CASSRGPPNSPLHF. The CDR3 region has the DNA TGTGCCAGCAGCAGGGGCCCGCCCAATTCACCCCTCCACTTT.

Remarks on this clone: Other DNA sequences in this specimen translate into the identical CDR3. The chain combines TRBV7-9 with TRBJ1-2; no reliable D call. Germline CDR1 reads SEHNR; CDR2 reads FQNEAQ (reference sequence). Trimming removed 3 bases at V and 2 bases at J, with 4 bases between. The CDR3 loop spans 12 amino acids. The DNA for the CDR3 is TGTGCCAGCAGCTTGGAGAACTATGGCTACACCTTC. Translated: CASSLENYGYTF.

The V call is TRBV7-3, the J call TRBJ1-2; D is undetermined. The V gene's germline CDR1 is SGHTA and CDR2 FQGTGA. The germline V and J ends were trimmed by 2 bases and 7 bases, with 11 bases remaining between them. The CDR3 consists of 13 residues. Here the CDR3 DNA reads TGTGCCAGCAGCTTATATTCTGACGGTGGCTACACCTTC. Translated, it gives CASSLYSDGGYTF.